This T cell receptor (beta chain) is from a study of T cells after somatic rescue of genetic block. This clone was seen a single time. Clones were sequenced by immunoSEQ multiplex PCR, and TCRdb holds only the in-frame ones, with some missing. The profile shows tens of thousands of clones, about 96% of them singletons. Germline V gives CDR1 SGDLS, CDR2 YYNGEE. Trimming pared 0 bases from V and 0 bases from J, leaving 11 bases between. This CDR3 has 16 residues. The source material was peripheral blood mononuclear cells (PBMCs). This rearrangement joins TRBV9 to TRBJ2-3; D is ambiguous. This TCR was sampled from a child in the first two years of life. The CDR3 DNA sequence: TGTGCCAGCAGCGTAGAAGGTCACTCCAGCACAGATACGCAGTATTTT. Its protein product is CASSVEGHSSTDTQYF.